This TCR beta chain is drawn from a study of cytomegalovirus exposure and HLA in healthy donors. Profiling relied on immunoSEQ multiplex PCR, and the TCRdb table lists in-frame clones only, not all of them. The sample gives about 180,000 clones, around 84% of which show up once; around a sixth is in the top ten. The CDR3 contains 13 residues. CDR1 is SGHNT and CDR2 is YENEEA in the germline V gene. V shed 6 bases, J shed 3 bases, and the junction held 3 bases outside the gene matches. This clonotype was obtained from a man between 18 and 29 years old in good health and CMV-seropositive. Sequences were obtained from PBMCs. The V call is TRBV11-3, the J call TRBJ2-5; 8 bases agree with TRBD1. DNA for the CDR3: TGTGCCAGCAGTTGGACAGGGAAAGAGACCCAGTACTTC. It codes for CASSWTGKETQYF. The variable domain in full, with the rest retrieved from reference TRBV11-3 and TRBJ2-5, is EAGVVQSPRYKIIEKKQPVAFWCNPISGHNTLYWYLQNLGQGPELLIRYENEEAVDDSQLPKDRFSAERLKGVDSTLKIQPAELGDSAVYLCASSWTGKETQYFGPGTRLLVL.